One TCR beta chain is described in this entry. This clonotype was seen at least ten times. Its antigen is not yet known. Qualities for individual bases were not recorded, and no much larger clone is one base off. This sample was sequenced with an Illumina HiSeq 2000. Multiplex PCR amplification was used to generate the TCR beta chain libraries. High-throughput sequencing was used to analyze the amplified TCR beta chain products. TCRdb applied fastp at Q25 and MiXCR to the public reads, then kept only in-frame beta chains. Each entry is one CDR3 protein sequence, shown with its most common DNA and genes. The sample includes approximately 280,000 distinct CDR3 sequences, with 30% observed a single time. The ten largest clones capture approximately 1% of the sample. V has 2 bases trimmed and J has 6 bases trimmed; junction bases matching no gene number 4. Taken from cysteine to phenylalanine, the CDR3 has 13 residues. Only the CDR3 portion is preserved as DNA: 39 bases, with reading frame beginning at the first base. Based on the germline V gene, the CDR1 and CDR2 sequences are WSHSY and SAAADI.

This entry is derived from a study of breast tumors, draining lymph nodes, adjacent tissues (dated by TCRdb to the mid-2010s). General notes on the study: TCR beta repertoires were compared across tumor, adjacent nontumor tissue and axillary lymph nodes obtained from breast cancer patients. In human breast cancer, the study set out to assess how tumor, surrounding tissue and draining lymph node repertoires relate to one another and whether T cells might be exchanged between them.

Lymph node samples came from the axillary draining lymph nodes of breast cancer patients. What the research found in general, with its limitations: The conclusion that tumor T cells originate in lymph nodes was presented as consistent with a hypothesis rather than as directly demonstrated. The data were considered consistent with the idea that most tumor T cells come from the lymph node and then expand in tumor tissue. In luminal-like breast cancer, tumor and nontumor tissue repertoires resembled each other significantly more than in basal-like breast cancer. Tumor T-cell repertoires showed less diversity than lymph node repertoires and more diversity than nontumor tissue repertoires, and tumor T-cell repertoires showed preferential V and J gene usage.

The sequence derives from a female donor with breast cancer. Some clones in this sample may be carry-over from other donors' samples. Sequencing was done on a sample of axillary lymph node tissue. Recombination linked TRBV10-2 to TRBJ2-7; TRBD1 lines up with 7 middle nucleotides. For the CDR3, the sequence is CASSETTGAEQYF. The DNA is TGCGCCAGCAGTGAGACCACAGGGGCCGAGCAGTACTTC.